This T cell receptor beta chain was recorded in a study of shared clonotypes between healthy human individuals. Naive CD8 cells comprised CD45RO-negative, CCR7-positively selected cells, excluding terminally differentiated effector memory CD45RA+ cells. On this clone: No antigen is known for it.

Study-level points and caveats: Naive subsets generally exceeded memory subsets in estimated richness.

The germline gives CDR1 SEHNR, CDR2 FQNEAQ (reference sequence). Between the trimmed V and J ends, which lost 0 bases and 8 bases, there was a span of 14 bases. This CDR3 region has 15 residues. TCRdb's table, derived via immunoSEQ multiplex PCR, lists solely in-frame clones and lacks some. The sample records about 680,000 clones, about 91% being singletons. Sequenced: naive CD8+ T cells sorted from blood. J is TRBJ2-1 and V is TRBV7-9; D gene unclear. The source is a young man in good health. DNA for the CDR3: TGTGCCAGCAGCTTAGCCGGGTTAAGTTCGGATGAGCAGTTCTTC. As protein: CASSLAGLSSDEQFF.